This TCR beta chain was sequenced for a study of neoadjuvant anti-PD-1 for oral cavity cancer. This clone has just a few counts. Time point described: after neoadjuvant nivolumab, at surgical resection. The assay was immunoSEQ multiplex PCR, and TCRdb's table has in-frame clones only and misses some. The sample carries several thousand clones, 64% recorded once. The TCR sequence derives from a person between 35 and 79 years old with oral cavity squamous cell carcinoma. This sample comprised PBMCs, obtained after nivolumab (anti-PD-1) treatment.

CDR3 sequence reads: CASSPQTGDGSWGYTF. The CDR3 DNA sequence: TGCGCCAGCAGCCCCCAGACAGGGGACGGGTCTTGGGGCTACACCTTC. This chain uses TRBV5-1 with TRBJ1-2; 8 nucleotides line up with TRBD1. CDR3 size: 16 residues. The junction had 16 bases not matched to a gene; V was cut back by 4 bases and J by 8 bases. CDR1 is SGHRS, CDR2 YFSETQ, per germline.